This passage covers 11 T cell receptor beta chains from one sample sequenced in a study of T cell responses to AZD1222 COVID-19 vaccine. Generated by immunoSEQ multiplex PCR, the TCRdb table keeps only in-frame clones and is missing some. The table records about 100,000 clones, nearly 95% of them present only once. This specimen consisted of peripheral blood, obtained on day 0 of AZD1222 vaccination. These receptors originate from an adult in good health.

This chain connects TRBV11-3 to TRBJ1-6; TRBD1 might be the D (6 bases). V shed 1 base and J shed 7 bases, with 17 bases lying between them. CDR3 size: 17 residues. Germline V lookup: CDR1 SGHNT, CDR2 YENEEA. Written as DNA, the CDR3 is TGTGCCAGCAGCTTAGTGGGCACGCAGGGGACAAATTCACCCCTCCACTTT. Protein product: CASSLVGTQGTNSPLHF.

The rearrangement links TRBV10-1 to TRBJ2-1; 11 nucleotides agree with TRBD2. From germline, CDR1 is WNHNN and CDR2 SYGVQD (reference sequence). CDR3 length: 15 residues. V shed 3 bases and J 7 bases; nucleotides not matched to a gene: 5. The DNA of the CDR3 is TGCGCCAGCAGTGATGCTGGGACTAGCGGTAATGAGCAGTTCTTC. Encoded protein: CASSDAGTSGNEQFF.

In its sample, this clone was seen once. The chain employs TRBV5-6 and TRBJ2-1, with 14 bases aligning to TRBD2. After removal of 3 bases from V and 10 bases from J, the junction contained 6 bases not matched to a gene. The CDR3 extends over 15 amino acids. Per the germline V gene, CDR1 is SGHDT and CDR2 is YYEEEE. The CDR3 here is CASSWTSGRTGEQFF. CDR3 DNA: TGTGCCAGCAGCTGGACTAGCGGGAGGACAGGGGAGCAGTTCTTC.

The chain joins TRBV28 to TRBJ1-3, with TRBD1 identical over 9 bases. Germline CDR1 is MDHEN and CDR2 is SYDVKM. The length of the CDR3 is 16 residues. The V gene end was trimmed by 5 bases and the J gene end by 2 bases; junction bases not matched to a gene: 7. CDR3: CASSILTGGPGNTIYF. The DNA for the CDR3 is TGTGCCAGCAGTATACTTACAGGGGGCCCTGGAAACACCATATATTTT.

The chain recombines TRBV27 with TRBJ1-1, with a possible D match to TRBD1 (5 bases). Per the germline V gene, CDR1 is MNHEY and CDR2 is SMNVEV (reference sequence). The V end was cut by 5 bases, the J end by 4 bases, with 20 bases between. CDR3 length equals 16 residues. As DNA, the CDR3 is TGTGCCAGCAGTCGAATTAGACAGACCCCGAGCACTGAAGCTTTCTTT. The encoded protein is CASSRIRQTPSTEAFF.

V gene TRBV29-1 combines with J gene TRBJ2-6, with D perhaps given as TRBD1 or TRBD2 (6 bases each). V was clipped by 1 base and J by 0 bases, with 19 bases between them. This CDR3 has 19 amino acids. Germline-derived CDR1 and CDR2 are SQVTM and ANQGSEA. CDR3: CSVEVLQGLKISGANVLTF. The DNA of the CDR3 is TGCAGCGTTGAAGTCCTACAGGGACTGAAAATCTCTGGGGCCAACGTCCTGACTTTC.

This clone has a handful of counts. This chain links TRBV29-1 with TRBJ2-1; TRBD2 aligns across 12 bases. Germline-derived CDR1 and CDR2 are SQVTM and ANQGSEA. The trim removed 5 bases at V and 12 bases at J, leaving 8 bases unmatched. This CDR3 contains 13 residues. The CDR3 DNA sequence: TGCAGCGTTTCCGGACTAGCGGGGCACGGGCAGTTCTTC. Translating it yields CSVSGLAGHGQFF.

The CDR3, as DNA: TGTGCCAGCAGCTTTGGACTAGCGGATAATGAGCAGTTCTTC. It specifies CASSFGLADNEQFF. The chain links TRBV11-3 to TRBJ2-1, with 10 positions matching TRBD2. The CDR3 extends over 14 amino acids. With 3 bases clipped from V and 7 bases from J, the junction kept 3 bases outside the gene matches. CDR1 SGHNT and CDR2 YENEEA come from the germline V gene.

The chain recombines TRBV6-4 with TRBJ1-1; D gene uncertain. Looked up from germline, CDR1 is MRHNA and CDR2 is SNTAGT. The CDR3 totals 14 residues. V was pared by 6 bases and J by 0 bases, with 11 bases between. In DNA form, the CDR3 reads TGTGCCAGCAGCGAGACAAGTCTGAACACTGAAGCTTTCTTT. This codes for CASSETSLNTEAFF.

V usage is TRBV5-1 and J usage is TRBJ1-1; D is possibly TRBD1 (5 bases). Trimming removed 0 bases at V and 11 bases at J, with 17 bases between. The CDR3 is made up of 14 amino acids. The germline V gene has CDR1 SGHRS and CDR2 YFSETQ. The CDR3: CASSLELGRVRAFF. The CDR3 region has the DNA TGCGCCAGCAGCTTGGAACTGGGCAGGGTGAGGGCTTTCTTT.

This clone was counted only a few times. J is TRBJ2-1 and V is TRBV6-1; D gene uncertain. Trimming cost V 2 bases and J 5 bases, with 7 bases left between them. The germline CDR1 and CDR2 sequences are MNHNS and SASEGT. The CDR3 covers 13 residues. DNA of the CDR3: TGTGCCAGCAGTGAAAAGGAGCACAATGAGCAGTTCTTC. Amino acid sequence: CASSEKEHNEQFF.